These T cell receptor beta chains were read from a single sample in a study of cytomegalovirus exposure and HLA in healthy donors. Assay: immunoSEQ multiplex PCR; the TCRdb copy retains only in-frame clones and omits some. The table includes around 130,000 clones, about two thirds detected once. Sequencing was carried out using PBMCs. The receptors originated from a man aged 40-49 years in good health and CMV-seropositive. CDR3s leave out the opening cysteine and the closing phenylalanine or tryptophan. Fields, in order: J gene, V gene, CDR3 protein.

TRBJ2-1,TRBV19,ASSIGTSGVYNEQF
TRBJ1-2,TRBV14,ASSQEIGKGSRRSYT
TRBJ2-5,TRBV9,ASSEPGAQY
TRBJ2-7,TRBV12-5,ASGFPSAGGSYEQY
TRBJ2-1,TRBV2,ASSPEEGSGPNNEQF
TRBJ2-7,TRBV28,ASSFYRAGSYEQY
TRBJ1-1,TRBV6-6,ASSPGQGARNTEAF
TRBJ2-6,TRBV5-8,ASSPLVSGANVLT
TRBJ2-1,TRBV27,ASSLNTGGYDNEQF
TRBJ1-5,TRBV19,ASSNRDRGDGGNQPQH
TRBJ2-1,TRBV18,ASSEIGQGLSYNEQF
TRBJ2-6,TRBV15,ATSRDPAAGPSSGANVLT
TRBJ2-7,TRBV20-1,SARQGYEQY
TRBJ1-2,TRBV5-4,ATTTAGGSGYGYT
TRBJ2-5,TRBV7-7,ASSLGRQETQY
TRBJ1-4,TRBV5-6,ASSLLQMGEKLF
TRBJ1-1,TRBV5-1,ASRTGENTEAF
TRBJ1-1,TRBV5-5,ASGGVTEAF
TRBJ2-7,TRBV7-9,SSSLVGDRVSEQY
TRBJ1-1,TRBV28,ASSLIQGLNTEAF
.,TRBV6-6,ASSYSERERYEQY
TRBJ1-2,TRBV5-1,ASSSGQGAGGYT
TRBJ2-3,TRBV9,ASSPGGIGTDTQY
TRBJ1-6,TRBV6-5,ASSYSRGSYNSPLH
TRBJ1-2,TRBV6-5,ASSYVGQALGYT
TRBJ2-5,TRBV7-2,ASSSGHGFTYQETQY
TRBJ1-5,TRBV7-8,ASSLERGNQPQH
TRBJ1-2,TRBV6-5,ASSYGELNYGYT
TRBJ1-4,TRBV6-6,ASSQRQEKLF
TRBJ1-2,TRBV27,ASSPGQWESNYGYT
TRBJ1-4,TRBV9,ASSVSGQFNEKLF
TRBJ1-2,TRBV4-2,ASSQVTGNNGYT
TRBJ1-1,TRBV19,ASSPLQVNTEAF
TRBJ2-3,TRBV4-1,ASSQSQGQGTDTQY
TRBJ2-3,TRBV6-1,ASSEEGTAGVGSDTQY
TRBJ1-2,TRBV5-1,ASSLVGGKDGYT
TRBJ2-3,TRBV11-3,ASSSGQPNTQY
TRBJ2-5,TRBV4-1,ASSQEEARGRETQY
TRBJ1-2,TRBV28,ASSDRGRGYGYT
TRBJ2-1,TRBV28,ASRPRSSGVYNEQF
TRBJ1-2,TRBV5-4,ASSLDSKNYGYT
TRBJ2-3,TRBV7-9,ASSLGLAGGVDTQY
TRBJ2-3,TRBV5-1,ASSLVPGGVTDTQY
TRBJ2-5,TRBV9,ASTPSSGGWTQY
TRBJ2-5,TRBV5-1,ASSLGQDTFQETQY
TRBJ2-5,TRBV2,ASTRQGPRETQY
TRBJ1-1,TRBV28,ATKTQPGQGWTEAF
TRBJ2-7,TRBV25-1,ASSPRQGSYEQY
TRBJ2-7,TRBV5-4,ASSLALGGYEQY
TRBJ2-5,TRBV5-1,ASSAGTSYQETQY
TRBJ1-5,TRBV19,ASSTTVVPQH
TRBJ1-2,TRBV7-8,ASSLHGQLVYYGYT
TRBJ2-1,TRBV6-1,ASSEVSGSYNEQF
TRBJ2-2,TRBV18,ASSPPGTGPTGELF
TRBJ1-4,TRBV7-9,ASSDSQGITEKLF
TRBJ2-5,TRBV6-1,ASRDRGQETQY
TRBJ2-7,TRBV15,ATSGPERVGGEQY
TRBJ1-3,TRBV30,AWSTSANTIY
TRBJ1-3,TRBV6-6,ASSYSRDREGNTIY